Listed below are T cell receptor beta chains from one sample, sequenced in a study of cytomegalovirus exposure and HLA in healthy donors. Assay used: immunoSEQ multiplex PCR; TCRdb lists only in-frame clones, some missing. This sample has around 190,000 clones, with 84% found just once. Sequenced sample: PBMCs. These receptors all come from a girl aged 2 to 9 in good health and CMV-seropositive. Both conserved end residues are part of each CDR3. Each record gives: V gene, clone size, CDR3 protein. Clone size appears in some rows only: once, few, many, or a class for an expanded clone.

>TRBV30|NA
CAWSDQNEQFF
>TRBV7-6|NA
CASSQGLAGPDTQYF
>TRBV30|NA
CAWRPEGGSYGYTF
>TRBV10-3|NA
CAISAVQGSTNEKLFF
>TRBV6-5|NA
CASSYGEGGIGGYTF
>TRBV28|NA
CASRVTDQPQHF
>TRBV13|NA
CASSINRDTRSFF
>TRBV15|NA
CATSGTGTGERNDQPQHF
>TRBV11-2|NA
CASSLGRELPYEQYF
>TRBV6-5|NA
CASIPRGLNEQYF
>TRBV5-1|NA
CASSLTGADGYTF
>TRBV5-4|NA
CASSLAPYSGNTIYF
>TRBV30|NA
CAWSVSGHKNSLHF
>TRBV7-3|once
CASSPGLASTGELFF
>TRBV5-1|NA
CASSLIQGVSNEQFF
>TRBV5-1|NA
CASSSTGGSYEQYF
>TRBV11-3|NA
CASSPRTSTNTGELFF
>TRBV13|NA
CASTLGEETQYF
>TRBV11-1|once
CASRERRDSVRNEQFF
>TRBV6-5|NA
CASRIQGRNSPLHF
>TRBV5-6|NA
CASSLGLAQYF
>TRBV28|NA
CASSSHRVRETPLHF
>TRBV5-1|NA
CASSLETGTDTQYF
>TRBV19|NA
CASSRGNYRGTTEAFF
>TRBV5-1|NA
CASSLTSGGPEFF
>TRBV7-9|NA
CASSSTASPNTGELFF
>TRBV5-8|once
CASSPRDRVIAEAFF
>TRBV27|NA
CASSLGRVRVLGSEAFF
>TRBV9|NA
CASSPPGLPRYNEQFF
>TRBV30|once
CAWSSGLAAAYEQYF
>TRBV7-5|NA
CARSLGSGVEGRLDEQYF
>TRBV15|NA
CATSHGTEAYGYTF
>TRBV6-6|NA
CASENREAFF
>TRBV4-1|NA
CASSQDSGSSPEQYF
>TRBV30|once
CAWSPGQGLYEQYF
>TRBV20-1|NA
CRAGGQETQYF
>TRBV30|NA
CAWRGSGQRLEKLFF
>TRBV5-5|NA
CASSRTGGTDTQYF
>TRBV30|few
CAWKTGPGSPLHF
>TRBV28|few
CASSPGLAGKPGELFF
>TRBV7-2|NA
CASSPHSTGLGNSNQPQHF
>TRBV23-1|NA
CASSRTLEAFF
>TRBV29-1|NA
CSVEDGAGGGQPQHF
>TRBV9|NA
CASSVAGREDNEQFF
>TRBV4-1|few
CASSQRDRVSPLHF
>TRBV30|NA
CAWSGPSHEQYF
>TRBV4-1|NA
CASSQEGDRGTEAFF
>TRBV6-5|few
CASSQRRGTDTQYF
>TRBV5-6|few
CASSLIGAGRNYEQYF
>TRBV19|once
CASSPNPGTGGGGTEAFF
>TRBV4-2|NA
CASSPLTSGGASEQFF